This record concerns one TCR beta chain sequence. The antigen remains unidentified. The data were taken from a study of cytomegalovirus exposure and HLA in healthy donors. Study-wide context: The Caucasian-associated ancestry cluster held around 81% of a few hundred genotyped donors. Points from the study as a whole: Whilst most TCR sequences proved rare, a subset of public TCRs occurred across many donors. Common viral pathogens seemed, in a later analysis, to connect with several of the most significant clusters. Likely technical artifact: a cluster of highly shared sequence variants.

Both 60 Vbeta primers and 13 Jbeta primers went into the PCR. TCRdb keeps only in-frame clones here, not all; method: immunoSEQ multiplex PCR. The data hold roughly 160,000 clones, with over 75% observed a single time. The germline V gene encodes CDR1 LGHNT and CDR2 FRNRAP. Deletions cut 7 bases from V and 2 bases from J, with 9 bases between. There are 13 residues in the CDR3. The J gene is TRBJ1-5, the V gene TRBV12-5, with D perhaps TRBD1 (6 bases). This clonotype was sampled from a male donor in good health and CMV-seronegative. The sample consisted of PBMCs. This CDR3 reads CASAAGGNQPQHF. The CDR3, as DNA: TGTGCTAGTGCGGCAGGGGGCAATCAGCCCCAGCATTTT.